The following is a TCR beta chain sequence with its context. The antigen is not known. These data are taken from a study of cytomegalovirus exposure and HLA in healthy donors. Study-wide background: Within the Caucasian-associated ancestry cluster were 81% of the approximately 400 genotyped donors. Broader study findings: A list of 150 to 200 TCR beta chains associated with cytomegalovirus was given. The presence/absence work took it that sequencing depth was about the same across donors. Reports indicated that the classifier achieved high specificity and sensitivity in diagnosing cytomegalovirus status.

PCR involved 60 Vbeta and 13 Jbeta primers. The table came from immunoSEQ multiplex PCR; TCRdb's copy has only in-frame clones and leaves some out. There are some 120,000 clones in the sample; under 85% occur only once, and about 10% lies in the top ten. Germline V lookup: CDR1 SGHTA, CDR2 FQGNSA. V gave up 1 base and J gave up 4 bases, with 11 bases separating them. The CDR3 runs 15 residues. Sequenced: PBMCs. This TCR derives from a man in his forties in good health and CMV-seropositive. The J gene is TRBJ1-3, the V gene TRBV7-2; D not resolved. The CDR3 loop is CASSLVPSGGNTIYF. CDR3 nucleotide sequence: TGTGCCAGCAGCTTAGTACCCTCCGGGGGAAACACCATATATTTT.